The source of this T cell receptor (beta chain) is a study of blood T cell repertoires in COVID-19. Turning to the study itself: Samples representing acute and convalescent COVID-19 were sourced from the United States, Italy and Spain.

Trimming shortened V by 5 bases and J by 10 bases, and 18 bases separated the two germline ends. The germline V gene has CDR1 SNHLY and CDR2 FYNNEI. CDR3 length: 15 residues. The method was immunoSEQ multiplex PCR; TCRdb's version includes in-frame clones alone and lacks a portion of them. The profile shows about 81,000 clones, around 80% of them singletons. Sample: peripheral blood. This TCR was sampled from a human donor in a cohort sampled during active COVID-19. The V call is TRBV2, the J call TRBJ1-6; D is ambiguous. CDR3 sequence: CASSPEAISRSPLHF. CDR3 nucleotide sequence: TGTGCCAGCAGTCCTGAGGCGATCAGTCGATCACCCCTCCACTTT.